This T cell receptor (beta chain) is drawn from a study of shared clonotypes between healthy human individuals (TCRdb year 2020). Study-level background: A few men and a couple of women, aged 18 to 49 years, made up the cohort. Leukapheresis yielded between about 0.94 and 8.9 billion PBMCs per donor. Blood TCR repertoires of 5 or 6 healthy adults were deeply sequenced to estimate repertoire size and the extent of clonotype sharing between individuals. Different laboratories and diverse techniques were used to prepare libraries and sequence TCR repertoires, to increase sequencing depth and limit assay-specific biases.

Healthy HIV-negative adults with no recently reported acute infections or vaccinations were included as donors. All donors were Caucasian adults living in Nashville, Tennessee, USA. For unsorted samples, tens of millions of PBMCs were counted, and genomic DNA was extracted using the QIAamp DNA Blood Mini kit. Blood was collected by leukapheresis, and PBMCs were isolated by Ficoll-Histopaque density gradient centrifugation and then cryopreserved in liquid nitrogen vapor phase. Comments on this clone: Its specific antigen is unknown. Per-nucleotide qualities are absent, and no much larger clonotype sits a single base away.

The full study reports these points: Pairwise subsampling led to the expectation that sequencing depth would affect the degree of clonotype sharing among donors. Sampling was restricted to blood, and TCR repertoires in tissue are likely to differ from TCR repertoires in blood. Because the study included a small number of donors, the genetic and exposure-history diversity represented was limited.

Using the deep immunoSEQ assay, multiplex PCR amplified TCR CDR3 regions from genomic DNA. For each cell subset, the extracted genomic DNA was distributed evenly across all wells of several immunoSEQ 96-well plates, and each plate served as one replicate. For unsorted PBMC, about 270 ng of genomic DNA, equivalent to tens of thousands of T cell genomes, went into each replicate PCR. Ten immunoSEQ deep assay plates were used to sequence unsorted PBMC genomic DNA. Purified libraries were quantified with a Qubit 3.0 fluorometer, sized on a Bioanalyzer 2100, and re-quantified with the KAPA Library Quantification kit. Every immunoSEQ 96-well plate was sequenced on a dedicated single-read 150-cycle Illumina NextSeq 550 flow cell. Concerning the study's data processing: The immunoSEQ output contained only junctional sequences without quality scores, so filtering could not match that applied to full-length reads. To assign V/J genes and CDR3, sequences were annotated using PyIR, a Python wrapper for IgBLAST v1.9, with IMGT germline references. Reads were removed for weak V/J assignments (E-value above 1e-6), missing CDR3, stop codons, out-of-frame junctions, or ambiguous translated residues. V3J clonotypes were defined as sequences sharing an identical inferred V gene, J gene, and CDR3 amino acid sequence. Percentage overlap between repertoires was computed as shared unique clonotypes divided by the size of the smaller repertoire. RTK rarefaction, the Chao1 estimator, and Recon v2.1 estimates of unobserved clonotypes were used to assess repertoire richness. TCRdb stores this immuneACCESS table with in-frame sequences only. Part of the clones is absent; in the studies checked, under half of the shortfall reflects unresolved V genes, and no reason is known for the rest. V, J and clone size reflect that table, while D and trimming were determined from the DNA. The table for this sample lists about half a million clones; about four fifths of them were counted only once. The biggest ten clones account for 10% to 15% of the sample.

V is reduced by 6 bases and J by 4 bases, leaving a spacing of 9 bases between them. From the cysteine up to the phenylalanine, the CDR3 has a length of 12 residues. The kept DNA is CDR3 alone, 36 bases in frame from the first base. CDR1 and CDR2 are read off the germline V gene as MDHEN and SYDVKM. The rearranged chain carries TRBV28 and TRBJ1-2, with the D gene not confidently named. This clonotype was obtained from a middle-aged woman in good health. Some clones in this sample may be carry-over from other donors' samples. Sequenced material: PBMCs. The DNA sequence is TGTGCCAGCAGGAGGTACGGCTATGGCTACACCTTC. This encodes CASRRYGYGYTF.